Shown below are 25 T cell receptor beta chains from a single sample sequenced in a study of OX40 agonist ivuxolimab in advanced cancers. TCRdb's copy holds only in-frame clones and misses some; the assay was immunoSEQ multiplex PCR. This sample has 91,000 or so clones, with roughly 94% found just once. The sample here was CD4+ or CD8+ T cells sorted from blood, taken in a trial of the OX40 agonist ivuxolimab. Source of these receptors: an adult with an advanced solid tumor such as melanoma, head and neck, liver or kidney cancer.

The V gene is TRBV7-2, the J gene TRBJ1-1, with D unresolved. The CDR3 has 13 amino acids. Trimming removed 1 base at V and 7 bases at J, with 10 bases between. The germline gives CDR1 SGHTA, CDR2 FQGNSA. The CDR3 DNA reads TGTGCCAGCAGCTTAGGGGTGGTCGATGAAGCTTTCTTT. Translating gives CASSLGVVDEAFF.

The V call is TRBV21-1, the J call TRBJ1-1. TRBV21-1 is noted as a pseudogene. This CDR3 region has 16 residues. The CDR3 is CASSTKGAGPNTEAFF. The CDR3 DNA follows: TGTGCCAGCAGCACCAAAGGGGCGGGCCCGAACACTGAAGCTTTCTTT.

This clone was found a few times. The chain links TRBV9 to TRBJ1-4; weak D call: TRBD1 (5 bases). Germline V gene data show CDR1 as SGDLS and CDR2 as YYNGEE. The CDR3 contains 15 residues. V was pared by 6 bases and J by 8 bases, with 20 bases between. Here the CDR3 reads CASTLTGGVGEKLFF. The CDR3 nucleotides read TGTGCCAGCACCCTAACTGGGGGGGTAGGAGAAAAACTGTTTTTT.

The CDR3, as DNA: TGTGCTAGTGGTTTGCGGGGAAGCCATACGCAGTATTTT. Translation: CASGLRGSHTQYF. The rearrangement joins TRBV12-5 to TRBJ2-3, with D perhaps matching TRBD2 (5 bases). This CDR3 comprises 13 residues. The germline V gene encodes CDR1 LGHNT and CDR2 FRNRAP. Trimming took off 2 bases at V and 7 bases at J, with 10 bases between the two ends. Based on the CDR3 plus reference TRBV12-5 and TRBJ2-3, the full variable domain is DARVTQTPRHKVTEMGQEVTMRCQPILGHNTVFWYRQTMMQGLELLAYFRNRAPLDDSGMPKDRFSAEMPDATLATLKIQPSEPRDSAVYFCASGLRGSHTQYFGPGTRLTVL.

This chain connects TRBV18 to TRBJ2-7; D ambiguous. Germline loops: CDR1 KGHSH, CDR2 LQKENI. V was cut by 0 bases and J by 0 bases, with 9 bases left in between. The CDR3 extends over 15 amino acids. The CDR3 here is CASSPPGFPSYEQYF. For the CDR3, the DNA is TGTGCCAGCTCACCACCGGGCTTCCCCTCCTACGAGCAGTACTTC.

A single count supports this clone. The chain uses TRBV11-2 and TRBJ2-5, with TRBD2 matching 8 bases. The CDR3 runs to 17 residues. With 0 bases clipped from V and 2 bases from J, the junction kept 8 bases outside the gene matches. The germline CDR1 and CDR2 sequences are SGHAT and FQNNGV. This chain's CDR3 is CASSLDRSSGYQETQYF. CDR3 in DNA: TGTGCCAGCAGCTTAGATCGGTCTAGCGGGTATCAAGAGACCCAGTACTTC.

The chain couples TRBV18 to TRBJ2-7; no clear D. CDR1 KGHSH and CDR2 LQKENI come from the germline V gene. This CDR3 spans 13 amino acids. V was shortened by 3 bases and J by 2 bases, with 8 bases between the two germline ends. The CDR3: CASSPFGTYEQYF. In DNA, the CDR3 is TGTGCCAGCTCACCTTTCGGCACCTACGAGCAGTACTTC. The entire variable domain, with the rest obtained from reference TRBV18 and TRBJ2-7, is as follows: NAGVMQNPRHLVRRRGQEARLRCSPMKGHSHVYWYRQLPEEGLKFMVYLQKENIIDESGMPKERFSAEFPKEGPSILRIQQVVRGDSAAYFCASSPFGTYEQYFGPGTRLTVT.

V gene TRBV2 combines with J gene TRBJ1-3; maybe TRBD1 (5 bases). CDR1 SNHLY and CDR2 FYNNEI come from the germline V gene. CDR3 length: 13 amino acids. V lost 7 bases and J 4 bases, leaving 11 bases between the germline ends. The CDR3 coding sequence is TGTGCCAGCACGCAGGGAGGAGGAAACACCATATATTTT. Its protein product is CASTQGGGNTIYF.

The chain is built from TRBV19 and TRBJ1-2; the match to TRBD1 covers 7 bases. Germline values: CDR1 LNHDA, CDR2 SQIVND (reference sequence). The length of the CDR3 is 15 residues. Losses at the gene ends were 5 bases for V and 8 bases for J; bases not matched to a gene: 14. The CDR3 sequence: CASSALQGMLGGYTF. CDR3 in DNA: TGTGCCAGTAGTGCCTTACAGGGGATGCTGGGGGGCTACACCTTC. The full variable domain, its missing parts supplied by reference TRBV19 and TRBJ1-2, is DGGITQSPKYLFRKEGQNVTLSCEQNLNHDAMYWYRQDPGQGLRLIYYSQIVNDFQKGDIAEGYSVSREKKESFPLTVTSAQKNPTAFYLCASSALQGMLGGYTFGSGTRLTVV.

The chain is built from TRBV28 and TRBJ2-3; the D gene could be TRBD1 or TRBD2 (5 bases each). Germline assignment: CDR1 MDHEN and CDR2 SYDVKM. V lost 6 bases and J 2 bases, leaving 15 bases between the germline ends. This CDR3 spans 15 amino acids. This CDR3 reads CASSLGLADTDTQYF. For the CDR3, the DNA is TGTGCCAGCAGCTTGGGGCTAGCCGACACAGATACGCAGTATTTT.

This chain links TRBV2 with TRBJ2-2; TRBD2 matches 8 bases. The CDR3 covers 17 residues. V was clipped by 3 bases and J by 6 bases; unmatched bases: 12. Germline CDR1 reads SNHLY; CDR2 reads FYNNEI. The CDR3 region is CASSERHYRGGAGELFF. For the CDR3, the DNA is TGTGCCAGCAGTGAGAGGCACTACCGGGGGGGAGCCGGGGAGCTGTTTTTT.

The V call is TRBV2, the J call TRBJ2-1; the D gene could be TRBD1 or TRBD2 (5 bases each). CDR1 is SNHLY and CDR2 is FYNNEI in the germline V gene. The CDR3 has 11 residues. Trimming took off 7 bases at V and 9 bases at J, with 10 bases between the two ends. The CDR3 DNA follows: TGTGCCAGCACCCTTGGGGGTGAGCAGTTCTTC. Translation: CASTLGGEQFF. The full variable domain, rest sourced from reference TRBV2 and TRBJ2-1, is EPEVTQTPSHQVTQMGQEVILRCVPISNHLYFYWYRQILGQKVEFLVSFYNNEISEKSEIFDDQFSVERPDGSNFTLKIRSTKLEDSAMYFCASTLGGEQFFGPGTRLTVL.

DNA of the CDR3: TGTGCCAGCAGTCGACCGGGCTTCAATGAAAAACTGTTTTTT. Translating it yields CASSRPGFNEKLFF. V gene TRBV28 combines with J gene TRBJ1-4; D is undetermined. This CDR3 has 14 amino acids. Germline CDR1 is MDHEN and CDR2 is SYDVKM. Trimming left V 5 bases short and J 5 bases short, with 12 bases between.

J is TRBJ2-3 and V is TRBV10-3; D is unresolved. Trimming left V 3 bases short and J 6 bases short, with 10 bases between. The CDR3 contains 13 residues. Germline V gene data show CDR1 as ENHRY and CDR2 as SYGVKD. The CDR3 loop reads CAISDPPPDTQYF. CDR3 coding DNA: TGTGCCATCAGTGACCCCCCCCCGGATACGCAGTATTTT.

This chain links TRBV5-1 with TRBJ1-4; D is unresolved. The germline V gene has CDR1 SGHRS and CDR2 YFSETQ. This CDR3 is 13 amino acids long. V dropped 3 bases and J dropped 8 bases, with 11 bases sitting between them. The CDR3 region has the DNA TGCGCCAGCAGCTCTTTACTCGAGGAAAAACTGTTTTTT. This sequence encodes CASSSLLEEKLFF.

The table lists this clone with a few counts. This rearrangement joins TRBV10-3 to TRBJ1-1; D is uncertain. This CDR3 region has 11 residues. Per germline, CDR1 ENHRY and CDR2 SYGVKD. V shed 7 bases and J shed 1 base, with 4 bases lying between them. The CDR3 loop reads CAIKENTEAFF. The DNA of the CDR3 is TGTGCCATCAAAGAGAACACTGAAGCTTTCTTT.

The J gene is TRBJ1-2, the V gene TRBV7-3, with 8 positions matching TRBD1. Germline loops: CDR1 SGHTA, CDR2 FQGTGA. CDR3 length: 17 amino acids. V dropped 2 bases and J dropped 6; count of bases not matched to a gene: 14. The CDR3 loop reads CASSLSTDRAIINGYTF. The DNA of the CDR3 is TGTGCCAGCAGCTTATCGACGGACAGGGCGATAATCAATGGCTACACCTTC. Together with reference TRBV7-3 and TRBJ1-2, the CDR3 gives the full variable domain: GAGVSQTPSNKVTEKGKYVELRCDPISGHTALYWYRQSLGQGPEFLIYFQGTGAADDSGLPNDRFFAVRPEGSVSTLKIQRTERGDSAVYLCASSLSTDRAIINGYTFGSGTRLTVV.

V is TRBV6-6 and J is TRBJ2-7, with D tentatively TRBD2 (6 bases). Trimming removed 6 bases at V and 0 bases at J, with 12 bases between. The CDR3 has 14 residues. Germline CDR1 MNHNY, CDR2 SVGAGI (reference sequence). CDR3 sequence: CASRGRRLSYEQYF. The CDR3 DNA reads as TGTGCCAGCAGAGGGAGGCGTCTCTCCTACGAGCAGTACTTC.

The chain couples TRBV11-1 to TRBJ2-3; D may be TRBD2 (5 bases). Germline loops: CDR1 SGHAT, CDR2 FQDESV (reference sequence). The CDR3 loop spans 15 amino acids. Trimming removed 2 bases at V and 2 bases at J, with 11 bases between. This CDR3 reads CASSLSGDYTDTQYF. Written as DNA, the CDR3 is TGTGCCAGCAGCTTAAGCGGAGACTACACAGATACGCAGTATTTT.

On this clone itself: The junction shows a germline mismatch at one end, possibly a read error. Other nucleotide sequences in the sample specify the same CDR3. The V gene is TRBV6-5, the J gene TRBJ2-1, with D possibly TRBD1 on 5 matching bases. The CDR3 has 15 amino acids. Germline CDR1 MNHEY, CDR2 SVGAGI. CDR3 sequence reads: CASSFTGSSYNEQFF. Written as DNA, the CDR3 is TGTGCCAGCAGTTTCACAGGTAGCTCCTACAATGAACAGTTCTTC.

The chain combines TRBV7-2 with TRBJ2-1; TRBD2 matches at 10 bases. J lost 6 bases, V lost 5 bases, and 7 bases had no gene match. The CDR3 runs 15 residues. CDR1 is SGHTA, CDR2 FQGNSA, per germline. Here the CDR3 reads CASSRAGGPGNEQFF. The CDR3 DNA sequence: TGTGCCAGCAGCCGAGCGGGGGGGCCGGGCAATGAGCAGTTCTTC.

The chain joins TRBV5-1 to TRBJ2-1, with D uncertain. The ends were cut back, 7 bases at V and 0 bases at J, with 14 bases in the middle. Germline CDR1 SGHRS, CDR2 YFSETQ. This CDR3 region has 15 residues. CDR3 DNA sequence: TGCGCCAGCCGCCCGGGCGCGAGCTCCTACAATGAGCAGTTCTTC. This encodes CASRPGASSYNEQFF.

This clone is a singleton in its sample. J is TRBJ1-3 and V is TRBV29-1; 7 nucleotides line up with TRBD1. This CDR3 region has 12 residues. In germline, CDR1 is SQVTM, CDR2 ANQGSEA. V gave up 8 bases and J gave up 1 base; unmatched junction bases: 2. The CDR3 DNA sequence: TGCAGCACGACAGGGTCTGGAAACACCATATATTTT. Its protein is CSTTGSGNTIYF.

The V and J genes are TRBV9 and TRBJ2-3; TRBD1 matches at 10 bases. The CDR3 is made up of 16 amino acids. Looked up from germline, CDR1 is SGDLS and CDR2 is YYNGEE. The V segment lost 0 bases and the J segment 3 bases; nucleotides outside the gene matches: 4. CDR3 protein: CASSVVGDRGTDTQYF. The CDR3 DNA sequence: TGTGCCAGCAGCGTAGTGGGGGACAGGGGTACAGATACGCAGTATTTT.

The V and J genes are TRBV19 and TRBJ2-3, with 8 bases aligning to TRBD2. The CDR3 is made up of 15 amino acids. V was clipped by 5 bases and J by 4 bases; unmatched bases: 8. Germline lookup yields CDR1 LNHDA and CDR2 SQIVND (reference sequence). The DNA for the CDR3 is TGTGCCAGTAGTCGAGCAGCGGGGGCCTCAGATACGCAGTATTTT. Translating it yields CASSRAAGASDTQYF.